This T cell receptor (beta chain) comes out of a study of blood T cell repertoires in COVID-19. V lost 5 bases to trimming and J lost 6 bases, with 17 bases between them. Germline-derived CDR1 and CDR2 are WNHNN and SYGVQD (reference sequence). The CDR3 spans 15 residues. Clones were sequenced by immunoSEQ multiplex PCR, and TCRdb holds only the in-frame ones, with some missing. The table shows about 300,000 clones, with roughly 86% occurring only once. This clone came up once. Sequencing used peripheral blood. This receptor was taken from a woman in her 30s with COVID-19, enrolled during active disease. V gene TRBV10-1 combines with J gene TRBJ2-1, with D tentatively TRBD1 (6 bases). CDR3 sequence (DNA): TGCGCCAGCAGTCCTGACAGGCTTCCAACCAATGAGCAGTTCTTC. This gives the protein CASSPDRLPTNEQFF.